Listed below are T cell receptor beta chains from one sample, sequenced in a study of cytomegalovirus exposure and HLA in healthy donors. This table comes from immunoSEQ multiplex PCR, and its TCRdb copy is limited to in-frame clones, with some not included. The sample table includes around 70,000 clones. Material: PBMCs. These receptors all stem from a female donor in good health and CMV-seropositive. CDR3s include the opening cysteine and the closing phenylalanine or tryptophan. Fields, in order: V gene, J gene, D gene, CDR3 DNA, CDR3 protein. D genes are given only for firm matches.

v_gene: TRBV30; j_gene: TRBJ2-3; d_gene: TRBD2; CDR3nt: TGTGCCTGGAGTGCAGGACTAGCGGGAGCAGATACGCAGTATTTT; CDR3aa: CAWSAGLAGADTQYF
v_gene: TRBV5-1; j_gene: TRBJ1-1; d_gene: NA; CDR3nt: TGCGCCAGCAGTGGGGGGGGCCCGCTTGCTTTCTTT; CDR3aa: CASSGGGPLAFF
v_gene: TRBV5-5; j_gene: TRBJ2-5; d_gene: NA; CDR3nt: TGTGCCAGCAGTCCCTGGATAGGGGCGGGGGAGACCCAGTACTTC; CDR3aa: CASSPWIGAGETQYF
v_gene: TRBV6-5; j_gene: TRBJ2-1; d_gene: NA; CDR3nt: TGTGCCAGCAGTTACTGGCTAGGGACTCCCGATGAGCAGTTCTTC; CDR3aa: CASSYWLGTPDEQFF
v_gene: TRBV7-2; j_gene: TRBJ1-5; d_gene: NA; CDR3nt: TGTGCCAGCAGTCCCGAGGTCGGTCGCAATCAGCCCCAGCATTTT; CDR3aa: CASSPEVGRNQPQHF
v_gene: TRBV6-5; j_gene: TRBJ1-5; d_gene: NA; CDR3nt: TGTGCCAGCAGTTCCACAGGGCTCAATCAGCCCCAGCATTTT; CDR3aa: CASSSTGLNQPQHF
v_gene: TRBV7-2; j_gene: TRBJ1-5; d_gene: TRBD1; CDR3nt: TGTGCCAGCAGCTTAGCGGGACAGGGGAATAATCAGCCCCAGCATTTT; CDR3aa: CASSLAGQGNNQPQHF
v_gene: TRBV30; j_gene: TRBJ1-1; d_gene: NA; CDR3nt: TGTGCCTGGAGTGGACAGAACACTGAAGCTTTCTTT; CDR3aa: CAWSGQNTEAFF
v_gene: TRBV28; j_gene: TRBJ2-4; d_gene: NA; CDR3nt: TGTGCCAGCAGTTCCGGCGGGGGCAGAGACATTCAGTACTTC; CDR3aa: CASSSGGGRDIQYF
v_gene: TRBV2; j_gene: TRBJ2-7; d_gene: TRBD1; CDR3nt: TGTGCCAGCACGACAGGGCCCTACGAGCAGTACTTC; CDR3aa: CASTTGPYEQYF
v_gene: TRBV6-1; j_gene: TRBJ1-2; d_gene: NA; CDR3nt: TGTGCCAGCAGTGATCGGGCGGGAGGAGTCTATGGCTACACCTTC; CDR3aa: CASSDRAGGVYGYTF
v_gene: TRBV5-4; j_gene: TRBJ2-1; d_gene: TRBD2; CDR3nt: TGTGCCAGCAGCTCAACAGCGGGAGGCCGGGACAATGAGCAGTTCTTC; CDR3aa: CASSSTAGGRDNEQFF
v_gene: TRBV28; j_gene: TRBJ2-6; d_gene: TRBD1; CDR3nt: TGTGCCAGCAGTTCGGGACAGACTGGGGCCAACGTCCTGACTTTC; CDR3aa: CASSSGQTGANVLTF